This T cell receptor beta chain came from a study of immune cell composition in non-small cell lung cancer. Study observations and caveats: It was not proven that tumour-reactive clones equal dominant tumour-associated clones. Tumour TCR-beta clonality was not significantly tied to smoking pack-years. Adenocarcinomas with higher top tumour-associated clone frequency had more reactive TILs.

Data came from immunoSEQ multiplex PCR; TCRdb stores just in-frame clones and leaves some out. The table shows around 8,400 clones, with around 75% occurring only once. V lost 2 bases to trimming and J lost 8 bases, with 13 bases between them. The germline V gene has CDR1 MGHRA and CDR2 YSYEKL. This CDR3 is 14 amino acids long. Worth noting for this clone: The antigen is not known.

This chain connects TRBV4-1 to TRBJ2-4; a weak D match, TRBD2 (7 bases). Sequenced: lung tumor tissue. This receptor was identified in a human donor with non-small cell lung cancer. The CDR3 loop reads CASSQRGDYDIQYF. As DNA, the CDR3 is TGCGCCAGCAGCCAAAGGGGGGACTATGACATTCAGTACTTC.